The 15 T cell receptor beta chains below come from one sample, sequenced in a study of STAT5B mutations in CD4+ large granular lymphocyte leukemia. The method was immunoSEQ multiplex PCR; TCRdb's version includes in-frame clones alone and lacks a portion of them. This table holds roughly 19,000 clones, 60% to 80% found once. Sequenced: CD4+ T cells from blood buffy coats. Every receptor here comes from a human donor in good health.

The genes are TRBV5-4 and TRBJ2-1, with D possibly being TRBD1 (6 bases). From germline, CDR1 is SGHNT and CDR2 YYREEE (reference sequence). The CDR3 consists of 14 residues. The V and J ends lost 4 bases and 1 base respectively, with 9 bases between them. The CDR3 loop is CASSPQGSYNEQFF. The DNA for the CDR3 is TGTGCCAGCAGCCCACAGGGTTCCTACAATGAGCAGTTCTTC. Based on the CDR3 plus reference TRBV5-4 and TRBJ2-1, the full variable domain is ETGVTQSPTHLIKTRGQQVTLRCSSQSGHNTVSWYQQALGQGPQFIFQYYREEENGRGNFPPRFSGLQFPNYSSELNVNALELDDSALYLCASSPQGSYNEQFFGPGTRLTVL.

This clone appeared a few times. This sequence joins TRBV16 and TRBJ1-5, with a possible D match to TRBD1 (6 bases). CDR3 length: 18 residues. In germline, CDR1 is KGHSY, CDR2 FQNENV. V lost 0 bases and J lost 2, with 17 bases in between. The CDR3 DNA follows: TGTGCCAGCAGCCAATCTTTGAGGACAGTTTCGGGCAATCAGCCCCAGCATTTT. Residues: CASSQSLRTVSGNQPQHF.

The chain has TRBV5-1 and TRBJ2-7, with D maybe TRBD1 (5 bases). Trimming cost V 4 bases and J 5 bases, with 16 bases left between them. The germline gives CDR1 SGHRS, CDR2 YFSETQ. CDR3 length: 14 amino acids. CDR3 nucleotides: TGCGCCAGCAGCGCCGGACATAAACTCGACGAGCAGTACTTC. Protein: CASSAGHKLDEQYF. The whole variable domain, remainder taken from reference TRBV5-1 and TRBJ2-7, is KAGVTQTPRYLIKTRGQQVTLSCSPISGHRSVSWYQQTPGQGLQFLFEYFSETQRNKGNFPGRFSGRQFSNSRSEMNVSTLELGDSALYLCASSAGHKLDEQYFGPGTRLTVT.

This clone was observed a few times. The chain joins TRBV6-1 to TRBJ1-5; D gene unclear. Trimming removed 8 bases at V and 1 base at J, with 15 bases between. The CDR3 is 15 amino acids. Germline CDR1 is MNHNS and CDR2 is SASEGT. The CDR3 is CASRAQPVSNQPQHF. The CDR3, as DNA: TGTGCCAGCCGCGCCCAACCGGTGAGCAATCAGCCCCAGCATTTT.

The chain uses TRBV6-6 and TRBJ1-5, with D perhaps TRBD1 (6 bases). The CDR3 runs to 14 residues. Looked up from germline, CDR1 is MNHNY and CDR2 is SVGAGI (reference sequence). The V gene lost 10 bases and the J gene lost 0 bases, with 13 bases spanning the gap. As DNA, the CDR3 is TGTGCCACTGTGACAGGTCATAGCAATCAGCCCCAGCATTTT. This sequence encodes CATVTGHSNQPQHF.

CDR3 in amino acids: CASRPGAAQNTGELFF. The CDR3, as DNA: TGTGCCAGCAGACCCGGAGCGGCCCAGAACACCGGGGAGCTGTTTTTT. V is TRBV5-5 and J is TRBJ2-2, with D perhaps matching TRBD2 (5 bases). Trimming left V 5 bases short and J 1 base short, with 15 bases between. Germline loops: CDR1 SGHKS, CDR2 YYEKEE (reference sequence). The CDR3 totals 16 residues.

The V and J genes are TRBV5-4 and TRBJ2-5; the D gene is possibly TRBD2 (6 bases). The CDR3 is 12 amino acids. Germline assignment: CDR1 SGHNT and CDR2 YYREEE (reference sequence). V lost 3 bases to trimming and J lost 7 bases, with 10 bases between them. The CDR3 DNA is TGTGCCAGCAGCTCGGCGGGGTGGACCCAGTACTTC. This translates into CASSSAGWTQYF. Together with reference TRBV5-4 and TRBJ2-5, the CDR3 gives the full variable domain: ETGVTQSPTHLIKTRGQQVTLRCSSQSGHNTVSWYQQALGQGPQFIFQYYREEENGRGNFPPRFSGLQFPNYSSELNVNALELDDSALYLCASSSAGWTQYFGPGTRLLVL.

The chain combines TRBV19 with TRBJ2-6; 7 positions agree with TRBD1. This CDR3 spans 17 amino acids. Germline V CDR1 and CDR2: LNHDA, SQIVND (reference sequence). Trimming took 5 bases from V and 2 from J; bases not matched to a gene: 9. For the CDR3, the DNA is TGTGCCAGTAGTGTGGGCAAGGGGACAGCTGGGGCCAACGTCCTGACTTTC. It codes for CASSVGKGTAGANVLTF.

This sequence joins TRBV7-2 and TRBJ1-5; weak D call: TRBD1 (5 bases). The V gene lost 2 bases and the J gene lost 0 bases, with 11 bases spanning the gap. The CDR3 is 16 amino acids. CDR1 SGHTA and CDR2 FQGNSA come from the germline V gene. DNA for the CDR3: TGTGCCAGCAGCTTACACCAGGGCTCTAGCAATCAGCCCCAGCATTTT. Amino acids: CASSLHQGSSNQPQHF.

This chain links TRBV5-4 with TRBJ2-2; TRBD1 matches 9 bases. Germline V CDR1 and CDR2: SGHNT, YYREEE (reference sequence). This CDR3 comprises 16 residues. The V segment lost 2 bases and the J segment 6 bases; nucleotides outside the gene matches: 8. The CDR3 coding sequence is TGTGCCAGCAGCTTACTACAGGGGGCGCTGGCCGGGGAGCTGTTTTTT. It encodes CASSLLQGALAGELFF.

The chain couples TRBV6-6 to TRBJ2-3, with TRBD1 identical over 7 bases. Germline CDR1 and CDR2: MNHNY and SVGAGI (reference sequence). The CDR3 length is 15 residues. Losses at the gene ends were 6 bases for V and 0 bases for J; bases not matched to a gene: 6. CDR3 sequence: CASSRDSPSTDTQYF. CDR3 DNA: TGTGCCAGCAGCCGGGACAGCCCCAGCACAGATACGCAGTATTTT.

The chain links TRBV25-1 to TRBJ2-3; TRBD1 aligns across 7 bases. The CDR3 loop spans 16 amino acids. After removal of 3 bases from V and 0 bases from J, the junction contained 6 bases not matched to a gene. CDR1 is MGHDK, CDR2 SYGVNS, per germline. CDR3 region: CASSDRYRGSTDTQYF. The CDR3 nucleotides read TGTGCCAGCAGTGATCGGTACAGGGGAAGCACAGATACGCAGTATTTT.

This rearrangement joins TRBV7-9 to TRBJ2-2; D not certain. CDR1 and CDR2 (germline): SEHNR, FQNEAQ (reference sequence). V was pared by 6 bases and J by 0 bases, with 8 bases between. The CDR3 is made up of 14 amino acids. The CDR3 DNA follows: TGTGCCAGCAGTGCTGACTCGAACACCGGGGAGCTGTTTTTT. Encoded protein: CASSADSNTGELFF.

The chain links TRBV7-2 to TRBJ1-1; D is perhaps TRBD1 (5 bases). The germline CDR1 and CDR2 sequences are SGHTA and FQGNSA. The CDR3 totals 14 residues. V gave up 2 bases and J gave up 1 base, with 8 bases separating them. DNA for the CDR3: TGTGCCAGCAGCTTAAGGGGCGCGAACACTGAAGCTTTCTTT. This gives the protein CASSLRGANTEAFF.

This clone has just a few counts. The DNA of the CDR3 is TGCGCCAGCAGCCGACCGAACACCGGGGAGCTGTTTTTT. Protein sequence: CASSRPNTGELFF. This rearrangement joins TRBV5-1 to TRBJ2-2; D not certain. The CDR3 length is 13 residues. Trimming pared 4 bases from V and 0 bases from J, leaving 4 bases between. Germline loops: CDR1 SGHRS, CDR2 YFSETQ. The whole variable domain, remainder taken from reference TRBV5-1 and TRBJ2-2, is KAGVTQTPRYLIKTRGQQVTLSCSPISGHRSVSWYQQTPGQGLQFLFEYFSETQRNKGNFPGRFSGRQFSNSRSEMNVSTLELGDSALYLCASSRPNTGELFFGEGSRLTVL.